One sample yielded the 25 T cell receptor beta chains listed below, sequenced in a study of blood T cell repertoires in COVID-19. Clones were read by immunoSEQ multiplex PCR, and TCRdb kept only the in-frame ones, dropping some. Among about 47,000 clones, about four fifths were seen once, and the ten largest hold about 7%. The sequencing input was peripheral blood. All receptors derive from a man aged 70 or older with active COVID-19.

J is TRBJ1-2 and V is TRBV7-9; 9 nucleotides agree with TRBD1. With 5 bases clipped from V and 4 bases from J, the junction kept 5 bases outside the gene matches. The CDR3 length is 14 residues. Germline lookup yields CDR1 SEHNR and CDR2 FQNEAQ (reference sequence). The CDR3 DNA follows: TGTGCCAGCAGCCGAGAGACAGGGGGCTATGGCTACACCTTC. This translates into CASSRETGGYGYTF.

DNA for the CDR3: TGTGCCAGCAGCCCCGGGGATAGCGGGGGTTTTCAAGAGACCCAGTACTTC. It specifies CASSPGDSGGFQETQYF. The V gene is TRBV9, the J gene TRBJ2-5; TRBD2 matches 9 bases. The junction had 12 bases not matched to a gene; V was cut back by 4 bases and J by 2 bases. The germline gives CDR1 SGDLS, CDR2 YYNGEE. This CDR3 is 17 amino acids long.

This CDR3 reads CASSLVISGGAKYF. In nucleotides, the CDR3 is TGTGCCAGCAGCTTAGTCATAAGCGGGGGGGCCAAGTACTTC. The J gene is TRBJ2-5, the V gene TRBV7-2; 10 bases are shared with TRBD2. Germline CDR1 SGHTA, CDR2 FQGNSA. Trimming at V came to 1 base and at J to 12 bases, leaving 8 bases not matched to a gene. The CDR3 is made up of 14 amino acids.

This chain links TRBV4-1 with TRBJ2-7; tentative D call: TRBD1 (5 bases). The CDR3 has 14 amino acids. Germline V lookup: CDR1 MGHRA, CDR2 YSYEKL. Trimming removed 0 bases at V and 2 bases at J, with 8 bases between. The chain's CDR3 is CASSQDEGAYEQYF. CDR3 sequence (DNA): TGCGCCAGCAGCCAAGATGAAGGGGCCTACGAGCAGTACTTC.

The V and J genes are TRBV4-1 and TRBJ1-1; D ambiguous. The CDR3 loop spans 14 amino acids. V lost 1 base and J lost 1, with 7 bases in between. Germline V gene sequence: CDR1 MGHRA, CDR2 YSYEKL. The CDR3 region has the DNA TGCGCCAGCAGCCAAGTTACCGGGAACACTGAAGCTTTCTTT. This gives the protein CASSQVTGNTEAFF.

For the CDR3, the DNA is TGTGCCAGCAGTTACTCGCCGGGACAGGGGGATTACAATGAGCAGTTCTTC. Protein: CASSYSPGQGDYNEQFF. J is TRBJ2-1 and V is TRBV6-2 or TRBV6-3; 11 bases are shared with TRBD1. The germline gives CDR1 MNHEY, CDR2 SVGEGT. This CDR3 is 17 amino acids long. Trimming removed 0 bases from V and 4 bases from J; junction bases left unmatched: 5.

The chain joins TRBV9 to TRBJ2-7; 8 positions agree with TRBD1. The CDR3 is made up of 13 amino acids. The germline CDR1 and CDR2 sequences are SGDLS and YYNGEE. Germline trimming cut 4 bases from V and 5 bases from J; bases unmatched to any gene: 5. CDR3 region: CASSLTGVNEQYF. CDR3 sequence (DNA): TGTGCCAGCAGCCTGACAGGGGTAAACGAGCAGTACTTC.

J is TRBJ2-7 and V is TRBV4-1; maybe TRBD1 (5 bases). The germline V and J ends were trimmed by 2 bases and 6 bases, with 11 bases remaining between them. CDR1 is MGHRA, CDR2 YSYEKL, per germline. This CDR3 contains 13 residues. CDR3 sequence: CASSQIGAAEQYF. The CDR3 nucleotides are TGCGCCAGCAGCCAAATTGGGGCAGCCGAGCAGTACTTC.

The V call is TRBV5-6, the J call TRBJ1-5; 12 positions match TRBD1. V lost 4 bases and J lost 6; bases outside the gene matches: 5. Germline V gene data show CDR1 as SGHDT and CDR2 as YYEEEE. There are 15 residues in the CDR3. CDR3 in amino acids: CASSVGTGGRQPQHF. CDR3 in DNA: TGTGCCAGCAGCGTCGGGACAGGGGGCCGTCAGCCCCAGCATTTT. Complete variable domain (other parts from reference TRBV5-6 and TRBJ1-5): DAGVTQSPTHLIKTRGQQVTLRCSPKSGHDTVSWYQQALGQGPQFIFQYYEEEERQRGNFPDRFSGHQFPNYSSELNVNALLLGDSALYLCASSVGTGGRQPQHFGDGTRLSIL.

This rearrangement joins TRBV13 to TRBJ1-1; the match to TRBD1 covers 9 bases. V gave up 4 bases and J gave up 4 bases; unmatched junction bases: 4. This CDR3 comprises 14 residues. CDR1 and CDR2 (germline): PRHDT, FYEKMQ (reference sequence). The CDR3 here is CASSSDRGFTEAFF. The CDR3 DNA reads TGTGCCAGCAGCTCGGACAGGGGATTCACTGAAGCTTTCTTT.

The chain combines TRBV6-5 with TRBJ1-3; possible D gene TRBD1, 6 bases. Germline V gene sequence: CDR1 MNHEY, CDR2 SVGAGI. The CDR3 extends over 15 amino acids. V was clipped by 6 bases and J by 0 bases, with 12 bases between them. The CDR3 coding sequence is TGTGCCAGCAGGCTTCCGACAGGCTCTGGAAACACCATATATTTT. It translates to CASRLPTGSGNTIYF.

This chain uses TRBV2 with TRBJ2-7, with D possibly TRBD1 on 5 matching bases. Germline CDR1 and CDR2: SNHLY and FYNNEI. The CDR3 has 14 residues. The V gene lost 2 bases and the J gene lost 1 base, with 9 bases spanning the gap. In DNA form, the CDR3 reads TGTGCCAGCAGTGAAAGGGGTGGTTCCTACGAGCAGTACTTC. It codes for CASSERGGSYEQYF.

CDR3 sequence (DNA): TGTGCCAGCAGCTTAGGGAGGGACGGGCCCCAGCATTTT. This translates into CASSLGRDGPQHF. This chain joins TRBV7-9 and TRBJ1-5, with TRBD1 as a possible D gene (5 bases). The germline gives CDR1 SEHNR, CDR2 FQNEAQ (reference sequence). V was clipped by 1 base and J by 9 bases, with 10 bases between them. There are 13 residues in the CDR3.

The chain is built from TRBV28 and TRBJ2-3, with D perhaps matching TRBD1 (6 bases). The CDR3 loop spans 17 amino acids. Germline V gives CDR1 MDHEN, CDR2 SYDVKM. Trimming stripped 3 bases from V and 7 bases from J, with 23 bases between. The CDR3 spells CASSFETTGYGFYTQYF. In DNA, the CDR3 is TGTGCCAGCAGTTTCGAAACAACAGGGTATGGGTTTTATACGCAGTATTTT. The entire variable domain, with the rest obtained from reference TRBV28 and TRBJ2-3, is as follows: DVKVTQSSRYLVKRTGEKVFLECVQDMDHENMFWYRQDPGLGLRLIYFSYDVKMKEKGDIPEGYSVSREKKERFSLILESASTNQTSMYLCASSFETTGYGFYTQYFGPGTRLTVL.

This clone appeared once. The V call is TRBV4-1, the J call TRBJ1-1, with D perhaps TRBD1 (6 bases). V lost 4 bases to trimming and J lost 3 bases, with 24 bases between them. The CDR3 sequence is 18 residues long. Germline CDR1 reads MGHRA; CDR2 reads YSYEKL. The chain's CDR3 is CASSPRTLTGPFDTEAFF. CDR3 in DNA: TGCGCCAGCAGCCCACGGACGCTCACAGGGCCTTTTGACACTGAAGCTTTCTTT.

This clone was counted once. The gene calls are TRBV6-5 and TRBJ1-2; D unclear. Trimming left V 0 bases short and J 6 bases short, with 11 bases between. Per the germline V gene, CDR1 is MNHEY and CDR2 is SVGAGI. The CDR3 has 14 amino acids. CDR3 nucleotide sequence: TGTGCCAGCAGTTACTCGAGCCTTTTCGATGGCTACACCTTC. It codes for CASSYSSLFDGYTF.

The chain recombines TRBV5-1 with TRBJ2-3; 10 nucleotides align to TRBD1. CDR3 length: 15 amino acids. V gave up 3 bases and J gave up 3 bases; unmatched junction bases: 4. Germline CDR1 SGHRS, CDR2 YFSETQ. The CDR3 bases are TGCGCCAGCAGCTCGGGACAGGGGAAGACAGATACGCAGTATTTT. The encoded protein is CASSSGQGKTDTQYF.

The rearrangement links TRBV6-2 or TRBV6-3 to TRBJ1-1; weak D call: TRBD1 (5 bases). V lost 5 bases to trimming and J lost 1 base, with 14 bases between them. Germline-derived CDR1 and CDR2 are MNHEY and SVGEGT. There are 15 residues in the CDR3. In DNA, the CDR3 is TGTGCCAGCAGTCGAAGCGGGACGCGGAACACTGAAGCTTTCTTT. Translation gives CASSRSGTRNTEAFF.

CDR3 in amino acids: CASSLLRDRFTEAFF. CDR3 in DNA: TGTGCCAGCAGCCTCTTAAGAGACAGATTCACTGAAGCTTTCTTT. The chain combines TRBV7-9 with TRBJ1-1; TRBD1 is a possible D gene (5 bases). Germline values: CDR1 SEHNR, CDR2 FQNEAQ (reference sequence). This CDR3 region has 15 residues. V lost 5 bases and J lost 4, with 17 bases in between.

The chain combines TRBV5-1 with TRBJ2-3, with D possibly being TRBD1 (6 bases). Germline V gene sequence: CDR1 SGHRS, CDR2 YFSETQ. CDR3 length equals 15 residues. The germline V and J ends were trimmed by 0 bases and 2 bases, with 10 bases remaining between them. The CDR3 spells CASSLAGTITDTQYF. The CDR3 DNA reads TGCGCCAGCAGCTTGGCAGGGACAATCACAGATACGCAGTATTTT.

This clone was picked up a small number of times. CDR3 nucleotides: TGCGCCAGCAGCCCCCCGACTAGCGGGGGATTCTACGAGCAGTACTTC. Translation: CASSPPTSGGFYEQYF. J is TRBJ2-7 and V is TRBV10-2, with TRBD2 matching over 12 bases. The CDR3 extends over 16 amino acids. V was clipped by 6 bases and J by 3 bases; unmatched bases: 9. Germline CDR1 and CDR2: WSHSY and SAAADI.

The genes are TRBV9 and TRBJ1-2, with D tentatively TRBD1 (6 bases). This CDR3 has 15 residues. Trimming cost V 3 bases and J 2 bases, with 14 bases left between them. The germline V gene has CDR1 SGDLS and CDR2 YYNGEE. The CDR3 sequence: CASSARDNQNYGYTF. The CDR3, as DNA: TGTGCCAGCAGCGCCCGGGACAACCAAAACTATGGCTACACCTTC. Filled out from reference TRBV9 and TRBJ1-2, the complete variable domain reads DSGVTQTPKHLITATGQRVTLRCSPRSGDLSVYWYQQSLDQGLQFLIQYYNGEERAKGNILERFSAQQFPDLHSELNLSSLELGDSALYFCASSARDNQNYGYTFGSGTRLTVV.

The chain uses TRBV9 and TRBJ1-1; D gene unclear. Germline V gene lookup returns CDR1 SGDLS and CDR2 YYNGEE. The CDR3 totals 14 residues. V was pared by 0 bases and J by 5 bases, with 11 bases between. The chain's CDR3 is CASSVGGGRTEAFF. The DNA for the CDR3 is TGTGCCAGCAGCGTAGGAGGCGGTCGGACTGAAGCTTTCTTT.

This chain connects TRBV9 to TRBJ1-2; TRBD1 is a possible D gene (6 bases). The length of the CDR3 is 14 residues. The V gene's germline CDR1 is SGDLS and CDR2 YYNGEE. V lost 0 bases to trimming and J lost 2 bases, with 8 bases between them. The CDR3 region is CASSVGQGNYGYTF. CDR3 DNA sequence: TGTGCCAGCAGCGTAGGGCAGGGGAACTATGGCTACACCTTC.

The CDR3 DNA is TGTGCCAGCAGCTCGGGAGGGGCTTTCATCACTGAAGCTTTCTTT. As protein: CASSSGGAFITEAFF. The gene calls are TRBV5-4 and TRBJ1-1, with D tentatively TRBD1 (5 bases). V was cut by 3 bases and J by 4 bases, with 16 bases left in between. There are 15 residues in the CDR3. Germline-derived CDR1 and CDR2 are SGHNT and YYREEE (reference sequence).